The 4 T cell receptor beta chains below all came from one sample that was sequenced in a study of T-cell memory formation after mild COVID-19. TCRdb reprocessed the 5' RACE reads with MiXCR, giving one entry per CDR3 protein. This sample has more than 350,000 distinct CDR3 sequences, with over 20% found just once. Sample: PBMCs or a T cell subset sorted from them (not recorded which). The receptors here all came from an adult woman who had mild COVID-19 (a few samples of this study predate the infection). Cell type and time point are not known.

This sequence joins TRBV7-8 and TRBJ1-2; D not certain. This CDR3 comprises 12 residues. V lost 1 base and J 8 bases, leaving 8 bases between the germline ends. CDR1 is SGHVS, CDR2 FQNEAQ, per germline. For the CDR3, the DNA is TGTGCCAGCAGCTTAGACGGACGCGGCTACACCTTC. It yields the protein CASSLDGRGYTF.

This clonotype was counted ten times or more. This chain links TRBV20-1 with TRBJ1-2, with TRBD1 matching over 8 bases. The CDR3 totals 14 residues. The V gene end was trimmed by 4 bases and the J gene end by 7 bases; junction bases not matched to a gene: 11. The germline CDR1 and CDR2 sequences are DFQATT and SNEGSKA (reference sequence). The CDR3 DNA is TGCAGTGCTACTCGGACAGGGAGGTCGGGTGGCTACACCTTC. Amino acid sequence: CSATRTGRSGGYTF.

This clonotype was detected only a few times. The CDR3 loop is CSASPGLAWEQYF. The CDR3 nucleotides are TGCAGTGCTAGCCCGGGACTAGCGTGGGAGCAGTACTTC. This chain connects TRBV20-1 to TRBJ2-7, with 10 positions matching TRBD2. CDR1 and CDR2 (germline): DFQATT, SNEGSKA (reference sequence). J lost 7 bases, V lost 3 bases, and 6 bases had no gene match. The CDR3 spans 13 residues.

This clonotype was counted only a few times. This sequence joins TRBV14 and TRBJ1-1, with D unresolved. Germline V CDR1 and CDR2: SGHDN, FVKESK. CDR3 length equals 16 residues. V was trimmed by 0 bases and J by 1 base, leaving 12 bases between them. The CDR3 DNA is TGTGCCAGCAGCCAAGAGACGCTATTCAAGAACACTGAAGCTTTCTTT. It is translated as CASSQETLFKNTEAFF.